The clone carrying this T cell receptor beta chain was found many times. Its antigen remains unidentified. The CDR3 loop spans 14 amino acids. Germline V gives CDR1 SGHTA, CDR2 FQGNSA. Trimming pared 3 bases from V and 7 bases from J, leaving 15 bases between. This entry is derived from a study of CD8 T cells in ankylosing spondylitis. Scientists made TCR beta libraries using quantitative 5'-RACE with molecular barcodes. MiXCR, applied by TCRdb to the 5' RACE reads, yields one record per CDR3 protein. The profile shows some 250,000 distinct CDR3 sequences, roughly 25% of them singletons. Study observations and caveats: Previous work reported some of these motif variants in the synovial fluid and blood of reactive arthritis. Clones tied to disease were said to be significantly enriched in matched ankylosing spondylitis synovial fluid. Disease-associated clones were CD8+ and fairly uncommon in peripheral blood.

This receptor was obtained from a male donor with ankylosing spondylitis or in good health (not recorded which). Sample: blood, either unsorted or a sorted T cell fraction (not recorded which). This sequence joins TRBV7-2 and TRBJ1-1; D might be TRBD1 (5 bases). In nucleotides, the CDR3 is TGTGCCAGCAGCTTGCGGGGCGCGTTCGGTGAAGCTTTCTTT. The encoded protein is CASSLRGAFGEAFF.